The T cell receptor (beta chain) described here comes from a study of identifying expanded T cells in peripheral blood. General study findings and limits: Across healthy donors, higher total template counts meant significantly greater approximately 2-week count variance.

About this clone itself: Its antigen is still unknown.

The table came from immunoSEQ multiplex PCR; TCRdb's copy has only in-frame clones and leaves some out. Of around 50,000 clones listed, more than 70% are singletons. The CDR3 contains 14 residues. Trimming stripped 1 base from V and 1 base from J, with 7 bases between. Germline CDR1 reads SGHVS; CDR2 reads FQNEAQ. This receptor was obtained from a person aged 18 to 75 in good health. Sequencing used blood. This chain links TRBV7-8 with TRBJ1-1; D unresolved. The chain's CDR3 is CASSLVSGNTEAFF. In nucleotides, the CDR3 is TGTGCCAGCAGCTTAGTGTCAGGGAACACTGAAGCTTTCTTT. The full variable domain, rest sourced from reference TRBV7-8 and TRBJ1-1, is GAGVSQSPRYKVAKRGQDVALRCDPISGHVSLFWYQQALGQGPEFLTYFQNEAQLDKSGLPSDRFFAERPEGSVSTLKIQRTQQEDSAVYLCASSLVSGNTEAFFGQGTRLTVV.